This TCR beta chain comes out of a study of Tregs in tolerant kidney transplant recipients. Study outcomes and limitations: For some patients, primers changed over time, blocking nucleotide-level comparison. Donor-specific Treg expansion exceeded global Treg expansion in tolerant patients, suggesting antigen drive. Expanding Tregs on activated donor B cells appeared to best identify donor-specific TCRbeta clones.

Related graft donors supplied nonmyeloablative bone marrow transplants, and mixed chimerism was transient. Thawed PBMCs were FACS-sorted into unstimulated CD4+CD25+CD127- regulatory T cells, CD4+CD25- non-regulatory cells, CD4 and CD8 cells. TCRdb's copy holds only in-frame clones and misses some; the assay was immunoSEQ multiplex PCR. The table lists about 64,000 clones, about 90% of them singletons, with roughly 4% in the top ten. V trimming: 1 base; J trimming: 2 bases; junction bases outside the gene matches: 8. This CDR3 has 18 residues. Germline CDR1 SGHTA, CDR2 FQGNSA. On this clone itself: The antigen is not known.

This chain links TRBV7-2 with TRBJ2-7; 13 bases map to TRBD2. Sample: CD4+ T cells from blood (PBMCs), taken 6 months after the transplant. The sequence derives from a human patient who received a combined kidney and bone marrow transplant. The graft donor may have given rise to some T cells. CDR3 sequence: CASSLVGTSGALPYEQYF. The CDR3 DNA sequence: TGTGCCAGCAGCTTAGTCGGGACTAGCGGGGCCCTTCCCTACGAGCAGTACTTC.